This T cell receptor beta chain was identified in a study of memory CD4+ T cells and cytomegalovirus serostatus. Study summary: Donors were healthy Belgian adults, several CMV seropositive and some 24 seronegative.

Profiled with immunoSEQ multiplex PCR; TCRdb holds only in-frame clones, not every one. The data show about 52,000 clones, around 82% seen once. Germline CDR1 and CDR2: SEHNR and FQNEAQ (reference sequence). Germline trimming cut 5 bases from V and 0 bases from J; bases unmatched to any gene: 17. The CDR3 is made up of 19 amino acids. The sort gate was single viable CD3+CD4+CD8-CD45RO+ cells for memory CD4+ T cells. The rearrangement links TRBV7-9 to TRBJ1-2, with 8 bases identical to TRBD1. The TCR comes from an adult in good health and CMV-seronegative. Material: memory CD4+ T cells from blood. This chain's CDR3 is CASSLPERPGGGTNYGYTF. The CDR3 bases are TGTGCCAGCAGCCTACCCGAAAGGCCAGGGGGCGGCACTAACTATGGCTACACCTTC.